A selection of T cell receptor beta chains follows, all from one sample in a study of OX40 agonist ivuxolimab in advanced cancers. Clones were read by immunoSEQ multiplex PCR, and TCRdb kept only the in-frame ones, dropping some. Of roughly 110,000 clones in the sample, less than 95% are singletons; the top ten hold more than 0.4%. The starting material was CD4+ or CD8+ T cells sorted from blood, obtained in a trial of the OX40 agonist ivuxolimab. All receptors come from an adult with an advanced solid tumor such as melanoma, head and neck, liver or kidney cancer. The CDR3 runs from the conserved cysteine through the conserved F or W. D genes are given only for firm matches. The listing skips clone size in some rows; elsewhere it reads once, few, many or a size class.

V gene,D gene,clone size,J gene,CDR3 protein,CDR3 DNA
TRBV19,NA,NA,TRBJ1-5,CASSMGWGLNQPQHF,TGTGCCAGTAGTATGGGGTGGGGGCTCAATCAGCCCCAGCATTTT
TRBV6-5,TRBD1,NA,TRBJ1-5,CASASGTANQPQHF,TGTGCCAGCGCCTCAGGGACAGCAAATCAGCCCCAGCATTTT
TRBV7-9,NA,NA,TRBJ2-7,CASSLGDHEQYF,TGTGCCAGCAGCTTAGGGGATCACGAGCAGTACTTC
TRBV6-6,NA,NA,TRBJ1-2,CASILPPSQANYGYTF,TGTGCCAGCATCCTACCCCCATCACAGGCCAACTATGGCTACACCTTC
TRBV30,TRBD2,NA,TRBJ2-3,CAWLRLAGNTDTQYF,TGTGCCTGGCTGAGGCTAGCGGGGAACACAGATACGCAGTATTTT
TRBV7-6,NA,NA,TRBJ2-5,CASSSALVGQETQYF,TGTGCCAGCAGCTCCGCTTTGGTGGGGCAAGAGACCCAGTACTTC
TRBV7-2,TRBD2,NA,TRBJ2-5,CASSLGGGSQETQYF,TGTGCCAGCAGCTTAGGCGGGGGGAGCCAAGAGACCCAGTACTTC
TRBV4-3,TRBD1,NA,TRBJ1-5,CASSRGQGGQPQHF,TGCGCCAGCAGCCGAGGACAGGGAGGGCAGCCCCAGCATTTT
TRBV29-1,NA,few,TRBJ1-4,CSVGTSATNEKLFF,TGCAGCGTTGGGACGTCGGCAACTAATGAAAAACTGTTTTTT
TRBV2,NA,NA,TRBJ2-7,CASRQSQLAGSYEQYF,TGTGCCAGCAGGCAGTCTCAACTAGCCGGTTCGTACGAGCAGTACTTC
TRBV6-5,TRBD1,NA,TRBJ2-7,CASSYQIAGGAYEQYF,TGTGCCAGCAGTTACCAGATAGCAGGGGGCGCCTACGAGCAGTACTTC
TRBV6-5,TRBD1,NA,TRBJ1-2,CASRKTQGAEGGYTF,TGTGCCAGCAGAAAAACACAGGGGGCAGAAGGTGGCTACACCTTC
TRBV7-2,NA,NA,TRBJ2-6,CASSLVGLSGANVLTF,TGTGCCAGCAGCTTAGTCGGGCTGTCTGGGGCCAACGTCCTGACTTTC
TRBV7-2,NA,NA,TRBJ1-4,CASSLSGNEKLFF,TGTGCCAGCAGCTTATCAGGGAATGAAAAACTGTTTTTT
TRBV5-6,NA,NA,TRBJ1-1,CASSAGPTEAFF,TGTGCCAGCAGCGCGGGCCCGACTGAAGCTTTCTTT
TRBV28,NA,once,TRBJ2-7,CASSRMAPPSSYEQYF,TGTGCCAGCAGCCGCATGGCGCCTCCGAGCTCCTACGAGCAGTACTTC
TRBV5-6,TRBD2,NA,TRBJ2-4,CASSLGGPGQNIQYF,TGTGCCAGCAGCCTGGGAGGGCCAGGGCAAAACATTCAGTACTTC
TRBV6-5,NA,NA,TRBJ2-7,CASSYSRYEQYF,TGTGCCAGCAGTTACTCGCGGTACGAGCAGTACTTC
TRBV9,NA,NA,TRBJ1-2,CASSVVPAYGYTF,TGTGCCAGCAGCGTAGTGCCAGCTTATGGCTACACCTTC
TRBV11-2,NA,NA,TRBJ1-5,CASSPTSSNQPQHF,TGTGCCAGCAGCCCGACAAGTAGCAATCAGCCCCAGCATTTT
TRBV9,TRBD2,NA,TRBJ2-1,CASSGSGTSLGEQFF,TGTGCCAGCAGCGGATCCGGGACTAGTCTGGGTGAGCAGTTCTTC
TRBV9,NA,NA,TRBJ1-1,CASSVGTGQRTEAFF,TGTGCCAGCAGCGTAGGTACAGGGCAACGCACTGAAGCTTTCTTT
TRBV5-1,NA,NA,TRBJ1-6,CASSLEAPYNSPLHF,TGCGCCAGCAGCTTGGAGGCCCCATATAATTCACCCCTCCACTTT
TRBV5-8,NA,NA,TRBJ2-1,CASSPPWGPPYNEQFF,TGTGCCAGCAGCCCACCTTGGGGTCCCCCCTACAATGAGCAGTTCTTC
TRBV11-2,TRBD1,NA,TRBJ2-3,CASSFTGATDTQYF,TGTGCCAGCAGCTTCACAGGGGCCACAGATACGCAGTATTTT
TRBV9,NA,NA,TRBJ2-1,CASRRGLDSNEQFF,TGTGCCAGCAGACGGGGACTGGACTCCAATGAGCAGTTCTTC
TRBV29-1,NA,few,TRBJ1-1,CSVEGQSNTEAFF,TGCAGCGTTGAGGGGCAGTCGAACACTGAAGCTTTCTTT
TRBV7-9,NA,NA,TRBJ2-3,CASSSRTGTDTQYF,TGTGCCAGCAGCTCCCGGACTGGCACAGATACGCAGTATTTT
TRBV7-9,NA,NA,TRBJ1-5,CASSWDSNQPQHF,TGTGCCAGCAGCTGGGACAGCAATCAGCCCCAGCATTTT
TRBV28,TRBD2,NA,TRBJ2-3,CASTSRLAATDTQYF,TGTGCCAGCACGTCCCGACTAGCGGCCACAGATACGCAGTATTTT